The clone carrying this T cell receptor (beta chain) was detected only a few times. The data were taken from a study of T cells in Graves' hyperthyroidism and ophthalmopathy. The germline CDR1 and CDR2 sequences are MNHNS and SASEGT. Trimming left V 0 bases short and J 5 bases short, with 10 bases between. This CDR3 region has 14 residues. What was amplified from RNA transcripts were TCR beta CDR3 regions. Carried out on the TCR CDR3, a first-round RT-PCR used the HTBI primer set. TCRdb redid the calling of the multiplex PCR reads with MiXCR, one entry per CDR3 protein. The sample includes about 500,000 distinct CDR3 sequences, 17% seen only once; the top ten take around 17%.

The chain couples TRBV6-1 to TRBJ1-2, with a possible D match to TRBD1 (5 bases). This TCR derives from a woman aged 18-30 years with Graves' ophthalmopathy. The specimen sequenced was blood. The CDR3, as DNA: TGTGCCAGCAGTGAAGCGGGACTCCTATATGGCTACACCTTC. Protein: CASSEAGLLYGYTF.